The rows below give T cell receptor beta chains drawn from one sample of a study of T cell responses to AZD1222 COVID-19 vaccine. Profiling relied on immunoSEQ multiplex PCR, and the TCRdb table lists in-frame clones only, not all of them. This sample has 65,000 to 85,000 clones, with roughly 84% found just once. The sequencing used peripheral blood, collected on day 0 of AZD1222 vaccination. The receptors here all came from an adult in good health. The CDR3 runs from the conserved cysteine through the conserved F or W. D genes are given only for firm matches. Clone size is not always given. Where it is, it says once, few, many or a class for expanded clones.

D: .; J: TRBJ2-4; size: .; V: TRBV21-1; CDR3: CASSKEDRVAKNIQYF; DNA: TGTGCCAGCAGCAAAGAAGACAGGGTTGCCAAAAACATTCAGTACTTC
D: .; J: TRBJ2-7; size: .; V: TRBV18; CDR3: CASSRSRETARSYEQYF; DNA: TGTGCCAGCTCACGGTCCCGTGAGACAGCCAGATCCTACGAGCAGTACTTC
D: .; J: TRBJ1-5; size: .; V: TRBV6-2/TRBV6-3; CDR3: CASSYSQKGAALNQPQHF; DNA: TGTGCCAGCAGTTACTCCCAGAAAGGGGCCGCACTCAATCAGCCCCAGCATTTT
D: .; J: TRBJ2-7; size: .; V: TRBV7-2; CDR3: CASSPRASSTYEQYF; DNA: TGTGCCAGCAGCCCCCGGGCTAGCAGCACTTACGAGCAGTACTTC
D: .; J: TRBJ2-6; size: .; V: TRBV4-3; CDR3: CASSQASGAGANVLTF; DNA: TGCGCCAGCAGCCAGGCCTCGGGGGCTGGGGCCAACGTCCTGACTTTC
D: TRBD2; J: TRBJ2-5; size: .; V: TRBV6-2/TRBV6-3; CDR3: CASSPPLAGAQETQYF; DNA: TGTGCCAGCAGTCCCCCTCTAGCGGGAGCCCAAGAGACCCAGTACTTC
D: .; J: TRBJ2-7; size: .; V: TRBV18; CDR3: CASSRSIGEGGSSYEQYF; DNA: TGTGCCAGCTCACGATCCATCGGGGAGGGGGGAAGCTCCTACGAGCAGTACTTC
D: .; J: TRBJ2-7; size: .; V: TRBV23-1; CDR3: CASSQSWTTSYEQYF; DNA: TGCGCCAGCAGTCAATCCTGGACAACTTCCTACGAGCAGTACTTC
D: .; J: TRBJ1-6; size: once; V: TRBV7-2; CDR3: CASSFGQGFRSPLHF; DNA: TGTGCCAGCAGCTTTGGTCAGGGTTTTCGGTCACCCCTCCACTTT
D: .; J: TRBJ1-4; size: .; V: TRBV28; CDR3: CASSLFREKLFF; DNA: TGTGCCAGCAGTTTATTTCGGGAAAAACTGTTTTTT
D: .; J: TRBJ2-5; size: .; V: TRBV11-3; CDR3: CASNNDNQETQYF; DNA: TGTGCCAGCAACAACGACAACCAAGAGACCCAGTACTTC
D: TRBD1; J: TRBJ1-5; size: .; V: TRBV18; CDR3: CASSPTLGQGNQPQHF; DNA: TGTGCCAGCTCACCCACCTTGGGACAGGGCAATCAGCCCCAGCATTTT
D: .; J: TRBJ2-3; size: .; V: TRBV6-2/TRBV6-3; CDR3: CASSYLRGELGDTQYF; DNA: TGTGCCAGCAGTTACTTGCGCGGGGAACTCGGCGATACGCAGTATTTT
D: .; J: TRBJ2-5; size: once; V: TRBV10-3; CDR3: CAISEPVSGTQETQYF; DNA: TGTGCCATCAGTGAGCCGGTCTCGGGGACGCAAGAGACCCAGTACTTC
D: TRBD1; J: TRBJ1-6; size: .; V: TRBV10-3; CDR3: CAISYGTGKGNSPLHF; DNA: TGTGCCATCAGCTACGGGACAGGGAAAGGGAATTCACCCCTCCACTTT
D: .; J: TRBJ1-1; size: .; V: TRBV7-9; CDR3: CASSKGGYTEAFF; DNA: TGTGCCAGCAGTAAGGGGGGGTACACTGAAGCTTTCTTT
D: TRBD2; J: TRBJ2-2; size: .; V: TRBV28; CDR3: CASSFWGRGTGELFF; DNA: TGTGCCAGCAGTTTTTGGGGGAGGGGCACCGGGGAGCTGTTTTTT
D: TRBD2; J: TRBJ2-3; size: once; V: TRBV5-8; CDR3: CAGKHGLAGLGDTQYF; DNA: TGTGCCGGGAAACACGGACTAGCGGGCCTAGGAGATACGCAGTATTTT
D: .; J: TRBJ1-6; size: .; V: TRBV9; CDR3: CASSVGEGYNSPLHF; DNA: TGTGCCAGCAGCGTAGGGGAGGGGTATAATTCACCCCTCCACTTT
D: .; J: TRBJ2-7; size: .; V: TRBV30; CDR3: CAWSQGYEQYF; DNA: TGTGCCTGGAGTCAGGGATACGAGCAGTACTTC
D: TRBD1; J: TRBJ1-5; size: .; V: TRBV30; CDR3: CAWNGQASNQPQHF; DNA: TGTGCCTGGAACGGACAGGCTAGCAATCAGCCCCAGCATTTT
D: .; J: TRBJ2-3; size: .; V: TRBV19; CDR3: CASSLWGVTVTDTQYF; DNA: TGTGCCAGTAGTCTCTGGGGGGTAACTGTGACAGATACGCAGTATTTT
D: .; J: TRBJ1-1; size: .; V: TRBV7-9; CDR3: CASSFGQLNTEAFF; DNA: TGTGCCAGCAGCTTTGGGCAGCTGAACACTGAAGCTTTCTTT
D: .; J: TRBJ2-1; size: .; V: TRBV2; CDR3: CASSEAGTDEQFF; DNA: TGTGCCAGCAGTGAAGCAGGGACGGATGAGCAGTTCTTC
D: .; J: TRBJ1-1; size: once; V: TRBV4-3; CDR3: CASSLNPGGNTEAFF; DNA: TGCGCCAGCAGCCTGAACCCCGGAGGGAACACTGAAGCTTTCTTT
D: .; J: TRBJ1-1; size: .; V: TRBV19; CDR3: CASSMGVRGHDAFF; DNA: TGTGCCAGTAGTATGGGGGTTAGGGGACATGACGCTTTCTTT
D: TRBD1; J: TRBJ2-7; size: few; V: TRBV7-3; CDR3: CASSLLGQSLSEQYF; DNA: TGTGCCAGCAGCTTATTGGGACAGAGCCTTTCCGAGCAGTACTTC
D: .; J: TRBJ1-2; size: .; V: TRBV3-1/TRBV3-2; CDR3: CASSQEDVAAFVTF; DNA: TGTGCCAGCAGCCAAGAGGATGTGGCGGCCTTTGTCACCTTC